Presented here are 6 T cell receptor beta chains from one specimen sequenced in a study of T cell repertoires in cytomegalovirus infection (dated by TCRdb to between 2018 and 2021). Sequencing was performed on an Illumina HiSeq 1500. TCRdb reran the public reads through fastp at Q25 and MiXCR, keeping productive beta chains. CDR3 protein sequences are deduplicated, and each keeps its most common genes and DNA. A total of approximately 76,000 distinct CDR3 sequences appear in this sample, 40% of them only once. The top ten clonotypes cover 85% to 95% of the sample. Sample treatment or condition, as interpreted from the label and publication: in vitro stimulation with specific CMV peptide epitopes to enrich CMV-specific T cells. These TCRs are of unknown antigen specificity. The sequencing here drew on CD8+ T cells from cultured PBMCs, taken from culture after CMV antigen stimulation. The receptors derive from a human donor in good health (CMV status not recorded). Some clones in this sample may be carry-over from other donors' samples.

The rearrangement links TRBV20-1 to TRBJ2-7; D may match TRBD1 or TRBD2 (6 bases each). This CDR3 contains 13 residues. The germline V gene has CDR1 DFQATT and CDR2 SNEGSKA (reference sequence). With 6 bases removed from V and 3 bases from J, the gap between germline ends came to 15 bases. CDR3 nucleotides: TGCAGTGCGCCCCTAGGGGGGATCTACGAGCAGTACTTC. This translates into CSAPLGGIYEQYF.

This clonotype appeared a few times. The gene calls are TRBV10-3 and TRBJ2-7, with D possibly being TRBD1 (6 bases). Looked up from germline, CDR1 is ENHRY and CDR2 is SYGVKD. This CDR3 has 12 residues. Trimming stripped 10 bases from V and 2 bases from J, with 12 bases between. This CDR3 reads CATWDIPYEQYF. The CDR3 coding sequence is TGTGCCACGTGGGACATTCCCTACGAGCAGTACTTC.

The sample holds a few counts of this clonotype. The gene calls are TRBV12-3 or TRBV12-4 and TRBJ1-5; 7 bases line up with TRBD1. This CDR3 has 16 residues. J gave up 6 bases and V 1 base, and 9 bases lay outside the gene matches. The CDR3 DNA reads TGTGCCAGCAGTTTAGTTGACAGGGTCGGTCTTCAGCCCCAGCATTTT. Amino acid sequence: CASSLVDRVGLQPQHF.

This clonotype appeared many times. The rearrangement links TRBV7-9 to TRBJ1-1, with unresolved D. With 1 base removed from V and 1 base from J, the gap between germline ends came to 10 bases. In germline, CDR1 is SEHNR, CDR2 FQNEAQ (reference sequence). CDR3 length: 15 residues. CDR3 residues: CASSLVRSGNTEAFF. The CDR3 nucleotides read TGTGCCAGCAGCTTAGTACGCAGTGGGAACACTGAAGCTTTCTTT.

This clonotype occurred a few times. The chain uses TRBV27 and TRBJ1-5; D is perhaps TRBD1 (5 bases). The CDR3 has 15 amino acids. CDR1 is MNHEY and CDR2 is SMNVEV in the germline V gene (reference sequence). V was shortened by 3 bases and J by 5 bases, with 14 bases between the two germline ends. The CDR3, as DNA: TGTGCCAGCAGTTTTGCGGCAGGGCCATATCAGCCCCAGCATTTT. Translating it yields CASSFAAGPYQPQHF.

This clonotype was found a few times. V is TRBV11-1 and J is TRBJ2-5, with D possibly being TRBD1 (5 bases). CDR3 length equals 16 residues. V lost 2 bases and J 3 bases, leaving 16 bases between the germline ends. Germline assignment: CDR1 SGHAT and CDR2 FQDESV (reference sequence). The CDR3, as DNA: TGTGCCAGCAGCTTATATCAGGGAACGAGAGAAGAGACCCAGTACTTC. Translation: CASSLYQGTREETQYF.